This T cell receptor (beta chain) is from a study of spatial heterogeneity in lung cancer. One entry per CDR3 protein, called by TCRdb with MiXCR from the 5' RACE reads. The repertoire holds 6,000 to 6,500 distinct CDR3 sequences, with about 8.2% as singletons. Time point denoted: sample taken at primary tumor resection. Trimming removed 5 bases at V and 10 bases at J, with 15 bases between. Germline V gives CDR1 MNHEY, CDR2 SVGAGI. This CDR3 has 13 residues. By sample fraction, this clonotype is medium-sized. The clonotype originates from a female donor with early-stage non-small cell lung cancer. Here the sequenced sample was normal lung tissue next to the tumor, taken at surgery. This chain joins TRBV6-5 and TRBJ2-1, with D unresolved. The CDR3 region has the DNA TGTGCCAGCAGTCGGACCGTCCTCACGGAGCAGTTCTTC. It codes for CASSRTVLTEQFF.